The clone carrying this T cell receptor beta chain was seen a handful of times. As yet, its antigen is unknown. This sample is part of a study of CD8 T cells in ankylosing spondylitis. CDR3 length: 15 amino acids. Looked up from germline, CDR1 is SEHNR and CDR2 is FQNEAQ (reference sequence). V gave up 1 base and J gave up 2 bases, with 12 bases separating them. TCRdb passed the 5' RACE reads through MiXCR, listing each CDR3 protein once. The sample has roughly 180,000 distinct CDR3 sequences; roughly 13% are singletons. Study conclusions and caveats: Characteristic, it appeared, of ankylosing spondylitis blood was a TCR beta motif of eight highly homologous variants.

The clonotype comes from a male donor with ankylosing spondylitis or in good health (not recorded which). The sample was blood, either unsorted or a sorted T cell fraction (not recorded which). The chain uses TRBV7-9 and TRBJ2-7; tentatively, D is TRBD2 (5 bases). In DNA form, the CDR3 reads TGTGCCAGCAGCTTAGACGGGGTCCTAACCTACGAGCAGTACTTC. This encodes CASSLDGVLTYEQYF.